This TCR beta chain was found in a study of shared clonotypes between healthy human individuals. Whole-study results and caveats: A reduction in generation probabilities was seen for non-shared clonotypes relative to those shared by all four donors. Blood alone was sampled, and tissue repertoires likely differ. Estimated richness values were generally larger in naive subsets than in memory subsets.

The length of the CDR3 is 17 residues. Trimming stripped 0 bases from V and 1 base from J, with 13 bases between. Germline V lookup: CDR1 SGDLS, CDR2 YYNGEE. Profiling relied on immunoSEQ multiplex PCR, and the TCRdb table lists in-frame clones only, not all of them. This sample carries approximately 2,300,000 clones, roughly 90% of them seen once, and the ten largest clones take around 0.4%. About this clone itself: Its antigen is currently unknown.

The clonotype comes from a man aged 18 to 30 in good health. Some clones in this sample may be carry-over from other donors' samples. The specimen was naive CD4+ T cells from PBMCs. As to subset: CD45RA+ positively selected. This chain joins TRBV9 and TRBJ2-2; D might be TRBD2 (6 bases). The CDR3 loop reads CASSVGPGVGNTGELFF. The CDR3 DNA is TGTGCCAGCAGCGTAGGTCCGGGAGTAGGGAACACCGGGGAGCTGTTTTTT. The whole variable domain, filled in from reference TRBV9 and TRBJ2-2, reads DSGVTQTPKHLITATGQRVTLRCSPRSGDLSVYWYQQSLDQGLQFLIQYYNGEERAKGNILERFSAQQFPDLHSELNLSSLELGDSALYFCASSVGPGVGNTGELFFGEGSRLTVL.